These 12 T cell receptor beta chains share one sample of origin, sequenced in a study of control samples from healthy donors and cancer patients. The method was immunoSEQ multiplex PCR; TCRdb's version includes in-frame clones alone and lacks a portion of them. This table holds roughly 76,000 clones, approximately 94% found once. Sequenced input: PBMCs. These receptors originate from a woman aged 40 to 50 with lung cancer.

The rearrangement joins TRBV27 to TRBJ1-2; weak D call: TRBD1 (5 bases). Deletions cut 5 bases from V and 2 bases from J, with 24 bases between. Germline V gene lookup returns CDR1 MNHEY and CDR2 SMNVEV (reference sequence). The CDR3 runs 18 residues. CDR3 coding DNA: TGTGCCAGCAGTCACCTCCCCGGGACGCCTCACCTCAACTATGGCTACACCTTC. Amino acids: CASSHLPGTPHLNYGYTF.

This chain's CDR3 is CASSVEGVGRTIYF. In DNA, the CDR3 is TGTGCCAGCAGCGTAGAGGGGGTGGGAAGAACCATATATTTT. The chain is built from TRBV9 and TRBJ1-3; D is perhaps TRBD1 (6 bases). CDR1 and CDR2 (germline): SGDLS, YYNGEE. V lost 0 bases and J 10 bases, leaving 14 bases between the germline ends. The CDR3 is made up of 14 amino acids.

V usage is TRBV27 and J usage is TRBJ2-3, with D possibly TRBD1 on 6 matching bases. Germline V lookup: CDR1 MNHEY, CDR2 SMNVEV (reference sequence). V lost 6 bases and J 1 base, leaving 8 bases between the germline ends. The length of the CDR3 is 13 residues. CDR3 sequence: CASSPGGTDTQYF. CDR3 sequence (DNA): TGTGCCAGCAGCCCAGGGGGCACAGATACGCAGTATTTT.

The chain recombines TRBV5-1 with TRBJ1-6; D call uncertain. V shed 0 bases and J shed 0 bases, with 10 bases lying between them. The CDR3 has 17 residues. The V gene's germline CDR1 is SGHRS and CDR2 YFSETQ. The CDR3 bases are TGCGCCAGCAGCTTGGGAGGTTTTTACTCCTATAATTCACCCCTCCACTTT. Its protein is CASSLGGFYSYNSPLHF.

The genes are TRBV19 and TRBJ2-7; D possibly uses TRBD1 or TRBD2 (5 bases each). Per the germline V gene, CDR1 is LNHDA and CDR2 is SQIVND (reference sequence). The CDR3 runs 14 residues. V dropped 5 bases and J dropped 2 bases, with 13 bases sitting between them. The CDR3 spells CASSGTVTAYEQYF. The CDR3, as DNA: TGTGCCAGTAGTGGGACGGTGACTGCCTACGAGCAGTACTTC. The variable domain in full, with the rest retrieved from reference TRBV19 and TRBJ2-7, is DGGITQSPKYLFRKEGQNVTLSCEQNLNHDAMYWYRQDPGQGLRLIYYSQIVNDFQKGDIAEGYSVSREKKESFPLTVTSAQKNPTAFYLCASSGTVTAYEQYFGPGTRLTVT.

The genes are TRBV5-5 and TRBJ2-3; D is undetermined. CDR1 SGHKS and CDR2 YYEKEE come from the germline V gene (reference sequence). CDR3 length: 14 amino acids. The V and J ends lost 0 bases and 1 base respectively, with 6 bases between them. The CDR3 DNA follows: TGTGCCAGCAGCTTGGACCGCGGCACAGATACGCAGTATTTT. This encodes CASSLDRGTDTQYF.

This clone was seen once. The chain carries TRBV21-1 and TRBJ2-6; the DNA was not used to check the table's D call, TRBD2. TRBV21-1 is termed a pseudogene. The CDR3 is 13 residues long. CDR3 sequence: CASGLSGANVLTF. CDR3 coding DNA: TGTGCCAGCGGACTCTCTGGGGCCAACGTCCTGACTTTC.

The J gene is TRBJ2-4, the V gene TRBV19; 10 bases map to TRBD2. The CDR3 totals 16 residues. Germline-derived CDR1 and CDR2 are LNHDA and SQIVND (reference sequence). With 3 bases clipped from V and 4 bases from J, the junction kept 6 bases outside the gene matches. The DNA of the CDR3 is TGTGCCAGTAGTATCGTAGCGGGGGGCAAAAAAAACATTCAGTACTTC. Protein product: CASSIVAGGKKNIQYF.

The rearrangement links TRBV25-1 to TRBJ2-3; D call uncertain. Germline CDR1 reads MGHDK; CDR2 reads SYGVNS. The ends were cut back, 7 bases at V and 2 bases at J, with 10 bases in the middle. The length of the CDR3 is 13 residues. The CDR3 DNA reads TGTGCCAGCAAGGCGGAATACACAGATACGCAGTATTTT. Translated, it gives CASKAEYTDTQYF. The whole variable domain, filled in from reference TRBV25-1 and TRBJ2-3, reads EADIYQTPRYLVIGTGKKITLECSQTMGHDKMYWYQQDPGMELHLIHYSYGVNSTEKGDLSSESTVSRIRTEHFPLTLESARPSHTSQYLCASKAEYTDTQYFGPGTRLTVL.

This chain uses TRBV5-4 with TRBJ2-1; no clear D. This CDR3 has 12 residues. Trimming shortened V by 4 bases and J by 5 bases, and 7 bases separated the two germline ends. Germline V CDR1 and CDR2: SGHNT, YYREEE (reference sequence). This chain's CDR3 is CASSRGNNEQFF. Here the CDR3 DNA reads TGTGCCAGCAGCCGAGGAAACAATGAGCAGTTCTTC.

The chain carries TRBV28 and TRBJ2-7, with D perhaps TRBD1 (6 bases). This CDR3 region has 15 residues. V was trimmed by 6 bases and J by 3 bases, leaving 18 bases between them. CDR1 and CDR2 (germline): MDHEN, SYDVKM. Here the CDR3 reads CASSPPRYRVYEQYF. CDR3 DNA: TGTGCCAGCAGCCCACCGCGATACAGGGTCTACGAGCAGTACTTC.

This chain uses TRBV11-2 with TRBJ2-3; no definite D call. The germline V and J ends were trimmed by 3 bases and 5 bases, with 9 bases remaining between them. The CDR3 runs 13 residues. Germline V lookup: CDR1 SGHAT, CDR2 FQNNGV. In DNA, the CDR3 is TGTGCCAGCAGCTTCCAGGTCCTAGATACGCAGTATTTT. The encoded protein is CASSFQVLDTQYF.